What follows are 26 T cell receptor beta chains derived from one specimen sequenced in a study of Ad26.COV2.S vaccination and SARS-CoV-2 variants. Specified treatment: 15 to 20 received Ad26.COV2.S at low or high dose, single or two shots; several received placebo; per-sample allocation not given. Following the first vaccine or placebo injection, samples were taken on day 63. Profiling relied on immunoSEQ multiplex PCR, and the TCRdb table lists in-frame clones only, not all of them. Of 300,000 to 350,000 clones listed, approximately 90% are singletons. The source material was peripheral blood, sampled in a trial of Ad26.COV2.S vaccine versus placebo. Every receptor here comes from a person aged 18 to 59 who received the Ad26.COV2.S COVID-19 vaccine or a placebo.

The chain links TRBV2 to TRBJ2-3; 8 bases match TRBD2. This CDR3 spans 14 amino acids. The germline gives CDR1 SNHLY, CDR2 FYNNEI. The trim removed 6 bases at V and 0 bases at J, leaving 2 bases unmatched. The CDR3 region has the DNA TGTGCCAGCAGGACTAGCGTGAGCACAGATACGCAGTATTTT. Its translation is CASRTSVSTDTQYF.

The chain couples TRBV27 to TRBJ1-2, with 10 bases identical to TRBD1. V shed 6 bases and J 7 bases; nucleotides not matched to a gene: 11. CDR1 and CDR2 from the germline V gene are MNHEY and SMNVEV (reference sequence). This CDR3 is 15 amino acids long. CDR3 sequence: CASSPRTGGLGGYTF. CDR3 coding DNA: TGTGCCAGCAGCCCTCGGACAGGGGGTTTAGGTGGCTACACCTTC.

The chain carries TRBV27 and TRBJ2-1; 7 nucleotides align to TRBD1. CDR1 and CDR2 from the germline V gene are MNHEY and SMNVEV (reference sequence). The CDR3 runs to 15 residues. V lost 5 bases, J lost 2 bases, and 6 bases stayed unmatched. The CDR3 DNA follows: TGTGCCAGCAGTCCCCGGGACAGACCCTACAATGAGCAGTTCTTC. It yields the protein CASSPRDRPYNEQFF.

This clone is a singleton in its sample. The CDR3 nucleotides read TGTGCCAGCAGTTACCACAATGAAAAACTGTTTTTT. This codes for CASSYHNEKLFF. The rearrangement links TRBV6-2 or TRBV6-3 to TRBJ1-4; no definite D call. The CDR3 contains 12 residues. V lost 2 bases and J lost 5, with 3 bases in between. Germline assignment: CDR1 MNHEY and CDR2 SVGEGT.

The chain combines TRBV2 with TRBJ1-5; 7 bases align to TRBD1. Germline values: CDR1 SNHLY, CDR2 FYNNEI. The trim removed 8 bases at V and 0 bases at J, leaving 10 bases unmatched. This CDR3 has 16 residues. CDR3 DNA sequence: TGTGCCAGCGGTAGGACAGGATTTTATAGCAATCAGCCCCAGCATTTT. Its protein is CASGRTGFYSNQPQHF.

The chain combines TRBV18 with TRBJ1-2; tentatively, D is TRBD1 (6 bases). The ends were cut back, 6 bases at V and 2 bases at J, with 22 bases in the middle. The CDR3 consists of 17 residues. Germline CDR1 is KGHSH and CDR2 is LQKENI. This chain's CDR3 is CASSSIPLGGANYGYTF. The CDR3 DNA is TGTGCCAGCTCCTCCATCCCCCTCGGGGGGGCGAACTATGGCTACACCTTC.

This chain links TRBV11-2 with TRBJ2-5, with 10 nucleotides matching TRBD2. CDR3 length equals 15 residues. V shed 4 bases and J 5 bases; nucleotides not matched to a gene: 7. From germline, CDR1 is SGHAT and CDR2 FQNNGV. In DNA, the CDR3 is TGTGCCAGCAGCTCCCTTAGCGGGGGGTCGGAGACCCAGTACTTC. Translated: CASSSLSGGSETQYF.

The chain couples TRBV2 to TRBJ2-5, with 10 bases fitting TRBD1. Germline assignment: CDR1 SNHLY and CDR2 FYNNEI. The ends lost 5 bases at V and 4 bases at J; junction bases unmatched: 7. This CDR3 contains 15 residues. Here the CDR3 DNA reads TGTGCCAGCAGTTTAGGGACAGGGGTGGGAGAGACCCAGTACTTC. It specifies CASSLGTGVGETQYF. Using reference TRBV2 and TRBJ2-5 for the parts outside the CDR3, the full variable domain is EPEVTQTPSHQVTQMGQEVILRCVPISNHLYFYWYRQILGQKVEFLVSFYNNEISEKSEIFDDQFSVERPDGSNFTLKIRSTKLEDSAMYFCASSLGTGVGETQYFGPGTRLLVL.

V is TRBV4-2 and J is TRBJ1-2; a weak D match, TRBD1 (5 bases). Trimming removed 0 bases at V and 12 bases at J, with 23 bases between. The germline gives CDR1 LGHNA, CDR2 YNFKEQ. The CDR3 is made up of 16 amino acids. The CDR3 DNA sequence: TGTGCCAGCAGCCAAGATGTGGGGAATTGGGGGTTGGAACACACCTTC. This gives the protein CASSQDVGNWGLEHTF.

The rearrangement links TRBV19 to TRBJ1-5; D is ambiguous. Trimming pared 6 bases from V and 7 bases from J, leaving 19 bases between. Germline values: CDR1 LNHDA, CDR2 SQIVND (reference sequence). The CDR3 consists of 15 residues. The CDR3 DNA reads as TGTGCCAGTAGCCACAAGGCGGGGTCGGGGCAGCCCCAGCATTTT. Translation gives CASSHKAGSGQPQHF. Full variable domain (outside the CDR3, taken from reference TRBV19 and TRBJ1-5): DGGITQSPKYLFRKEGQNVTLSCEQNLNHDAMYWYRQDPGQGLRLIYYSQIVNDFQKGDIAEGYSVSREKKESFPLTVTSAQKNPTAFYLCASSHKAGSGQPQHFGDGTRLSIL.

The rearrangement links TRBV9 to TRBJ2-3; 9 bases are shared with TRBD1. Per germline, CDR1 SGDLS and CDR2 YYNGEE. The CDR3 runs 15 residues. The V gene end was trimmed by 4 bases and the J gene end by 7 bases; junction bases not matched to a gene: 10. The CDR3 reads CASSPDDRGTYTQYF. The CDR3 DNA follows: TGTGCCAGCAGCCCGGATGACAGGGGGACGTATACGCAGTATTTT.

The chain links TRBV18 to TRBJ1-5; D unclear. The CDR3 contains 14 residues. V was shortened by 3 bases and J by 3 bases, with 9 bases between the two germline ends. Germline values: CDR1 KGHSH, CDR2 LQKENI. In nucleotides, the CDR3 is TGTGCCAGCTCACCGGGTGGGGACAATCAGCCCCAGCATTTT. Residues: CASSPGGDNQPQHF.

The CDR3 sequence: CASSQRRDSTGELFF. In DNA form, the CDR3 reads TGCGCCAGCAGTCAACGGAGGGATAGCACCGGGGAGCTGTTTTTT. This chain joins TRBV23-1 and TRBJ2-2; tentative D call: TRBD2 (6 bases). TRBV23-1 is marked as an open reading frame, function uncertain. This CDR3 contains 15 residues. V was trimmed by 2 bases and J by 4 bases, leaving 11 bases between them.

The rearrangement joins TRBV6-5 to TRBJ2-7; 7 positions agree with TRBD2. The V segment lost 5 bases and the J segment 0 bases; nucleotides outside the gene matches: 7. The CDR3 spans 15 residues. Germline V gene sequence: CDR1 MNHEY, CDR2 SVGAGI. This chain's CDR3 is CASSPGEGTSYEQYF. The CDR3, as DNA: TGTGCCAGCAGTCCCGGGGAGGGGACCTCCTACGAGCAGTACTTC.

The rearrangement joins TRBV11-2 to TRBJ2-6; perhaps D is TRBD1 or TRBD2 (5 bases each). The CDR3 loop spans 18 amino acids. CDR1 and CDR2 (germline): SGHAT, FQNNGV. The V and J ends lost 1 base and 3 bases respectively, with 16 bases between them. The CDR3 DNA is TGTGCCAGCAGCTTAGGCCGGGGACGCGGCGGTGGGGCCAACGTCCTGACTTTC. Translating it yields CASSLGRGRGGGANVLTF.

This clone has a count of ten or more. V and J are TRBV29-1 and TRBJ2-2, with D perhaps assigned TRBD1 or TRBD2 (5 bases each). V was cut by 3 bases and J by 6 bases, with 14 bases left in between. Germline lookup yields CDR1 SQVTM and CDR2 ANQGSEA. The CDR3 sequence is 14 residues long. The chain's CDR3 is CSVDGGSFAGELFF. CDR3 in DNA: TGCAGCGTTGATGGGGGTTCGTTCGCCGGGGAGCTGTTTTTT.

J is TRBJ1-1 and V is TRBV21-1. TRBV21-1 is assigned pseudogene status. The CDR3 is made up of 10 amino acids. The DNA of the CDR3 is TGTGCCGTAGACCGATCTGAAGCTTTCTTT. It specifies CAVDRSEAFF.

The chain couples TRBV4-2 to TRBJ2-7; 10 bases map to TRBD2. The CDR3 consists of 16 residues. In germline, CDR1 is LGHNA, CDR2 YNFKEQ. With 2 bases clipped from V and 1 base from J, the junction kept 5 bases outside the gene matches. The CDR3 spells CASSQKPGLASYEQYF. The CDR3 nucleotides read TGTGCCAGCAGCCAAAAACCGGGACTAGCGTCCTACGAGCAGTACTTC.

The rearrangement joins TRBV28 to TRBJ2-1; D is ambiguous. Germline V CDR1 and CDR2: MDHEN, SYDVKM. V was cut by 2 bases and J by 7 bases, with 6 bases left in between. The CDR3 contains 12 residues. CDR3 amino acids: CASSLQLNEQFF. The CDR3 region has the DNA TGTGCCAGCAGTTTACAATTAAATGAGCAGTTCTTC.

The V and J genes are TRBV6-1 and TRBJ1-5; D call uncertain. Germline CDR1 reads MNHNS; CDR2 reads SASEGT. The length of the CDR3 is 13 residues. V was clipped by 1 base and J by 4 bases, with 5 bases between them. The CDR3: CASSEDPNQPQHF. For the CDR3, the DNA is TGTGCCAGCAGTGAAGACCCAAATCAGCCCCAGCATTTT.

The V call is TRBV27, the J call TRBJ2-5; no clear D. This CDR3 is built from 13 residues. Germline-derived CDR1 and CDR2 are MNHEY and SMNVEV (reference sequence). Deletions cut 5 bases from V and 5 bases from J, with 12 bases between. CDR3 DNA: TGTGCCAGCAGTCTGGGCCCTGGGGAGACCCAGTACTTC. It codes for CASSLGPGETQYF.

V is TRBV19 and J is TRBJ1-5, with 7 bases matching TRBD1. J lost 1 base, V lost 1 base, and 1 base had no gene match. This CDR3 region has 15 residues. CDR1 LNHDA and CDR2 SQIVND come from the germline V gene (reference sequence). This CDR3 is CASSIGDSSNQPQHF. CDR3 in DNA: TGTGCCAGTAGTATAGGGGACAGCAGCAATCAGCCCCAGCATTTT.

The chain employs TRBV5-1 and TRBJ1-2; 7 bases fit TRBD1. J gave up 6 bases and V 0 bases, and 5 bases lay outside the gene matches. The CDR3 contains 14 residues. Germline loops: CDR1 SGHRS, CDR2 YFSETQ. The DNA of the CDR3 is TGCGCCAGCAGCTTGGTCGACAGGGCAAATGGCTACACCTTC. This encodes CASSLVDRANGYTF.

This CDR3 is CASSGARGSDTEAFF. The CDR3 bases are TGTGCCAGCAGCGGCGCCAGGGGAAGCGACACTGAAGCTTTCTTT. The rearrangement uses TRBV5-8 and TRBJ1-1, with D tentatively TRBD1 (6 bases). The CDR3 contains 15 residues. Germline V CDR1 and CDR2: SGHTS, YDEGEE. Trimming left V 4 bases short and J 3 bases short, with 16 bases between.

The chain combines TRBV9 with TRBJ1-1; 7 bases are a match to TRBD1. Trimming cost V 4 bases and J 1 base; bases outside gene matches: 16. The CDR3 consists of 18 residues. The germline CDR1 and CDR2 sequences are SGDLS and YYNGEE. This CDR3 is CASSNPIRGGRGNTEAFF. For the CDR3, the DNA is TGTGCCAGCAGCAACCCAATAAGAGGGGGCCGGGGGAACACTGAAGCTTTCTTT.

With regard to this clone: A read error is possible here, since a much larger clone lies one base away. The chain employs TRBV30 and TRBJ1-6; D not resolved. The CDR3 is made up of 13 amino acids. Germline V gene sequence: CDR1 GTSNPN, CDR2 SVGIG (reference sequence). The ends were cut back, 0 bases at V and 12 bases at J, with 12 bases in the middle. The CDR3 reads CAWSVSILIPLHF. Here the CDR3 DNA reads TGTGCCTGGAGTGTATCAATCCTTATACCCCTCCACTTT. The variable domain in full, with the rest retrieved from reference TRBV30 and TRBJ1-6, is SQTIHQWPATLVQPVGSPLSLECTVEGTSNPNLYWYRQAAGRGLQLLFYSVGIGQISSEVPQNLSASRPQDRQFILSSKKLLLSDSGFYLCAWSVSILIPLHFGNGTRLTVT.